This T cell receptor (beta chain) was obtained from a study of cytomegalovirus exposure and HLA in healthy donors. For the study at large: Genotyping showed roughly 77% of some 400 donors falling in the Caucasian-associated ancestry cluster.

Worth noting for this clone: Its target is unknown.

Study-wide findings and caveats: A later analysis showed TCR association rates differing by HLA locus, peaking at DRB1 and lowest at HLA-C. A later analysis appeared to link common viral pathogens to several of the most significant clusters.

V shed 4 bases and J 2 bases; nucleotides not matched to a gene: 8. The CDR3 runs 15 residues. The germline CDR1 and CDR2 sequences are SGHRS and YFSETQ. The PCR made use of 60 Vbeta and 13 Jbeta primers. Clones were sequenced by immunoSEQ multiplex PCR, and TCRdb holds only the in-frame ones, with some missing. This table has 95,000 to 150,000 clones, approximately 74% appearing once. The origin of this receptor is a man aged 35 to 55 in good health and CMV-seropositive. J is TRBJ2-7 and V is TRBV5-1; 8 positions match TRBD2. Sequencing used PBMCs. The CDR3 DNA reads TGCGCCAGCAGCCCCCGGGGGGGGCGAACCTACGAGCAGTACTTC. Amino acids: CASSPRGGRTYEQYF.